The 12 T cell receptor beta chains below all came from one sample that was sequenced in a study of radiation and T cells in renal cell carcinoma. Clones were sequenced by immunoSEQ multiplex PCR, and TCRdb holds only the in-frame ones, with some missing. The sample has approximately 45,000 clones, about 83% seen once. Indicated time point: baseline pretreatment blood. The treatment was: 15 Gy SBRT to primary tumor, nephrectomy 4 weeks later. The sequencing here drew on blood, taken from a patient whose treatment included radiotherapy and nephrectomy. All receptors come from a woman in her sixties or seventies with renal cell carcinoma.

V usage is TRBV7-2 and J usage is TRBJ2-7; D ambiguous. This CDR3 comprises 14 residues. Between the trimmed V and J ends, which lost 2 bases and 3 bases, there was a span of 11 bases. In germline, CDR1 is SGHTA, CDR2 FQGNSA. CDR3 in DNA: TGTGCCAGCAGCTTATACCCCTCAGGCTACGAGCAGTACTTC. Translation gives CASSLYPSGYEQYF.

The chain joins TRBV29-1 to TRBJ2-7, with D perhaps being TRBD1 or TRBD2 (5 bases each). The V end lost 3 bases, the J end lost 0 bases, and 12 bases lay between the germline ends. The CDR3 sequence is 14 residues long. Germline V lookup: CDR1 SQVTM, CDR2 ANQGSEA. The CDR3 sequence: CSVEGVGSSYEQYF. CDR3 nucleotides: TGCAGCGTTGAGGGGGTAGGGAGCTCCTACGAGCAGTACTTC.

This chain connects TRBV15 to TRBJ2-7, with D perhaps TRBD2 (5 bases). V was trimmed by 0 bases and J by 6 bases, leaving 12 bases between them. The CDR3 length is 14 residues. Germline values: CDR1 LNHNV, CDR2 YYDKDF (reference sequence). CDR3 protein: CATSRDQKSGEQYF. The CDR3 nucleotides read TGTGCCACCAGCAGAGACCAGAAAAGCGGCGAGCAGTACTTC. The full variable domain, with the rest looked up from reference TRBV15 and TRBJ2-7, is DAMVIQNPRYQVTQFGKPVTLSCSQTLNHNVMYWYQQKSSQAPKLLFHYYDKDFNNEADTPDNFQSRRPNTSFCFLDIRSPGLGDTAMYLCATSRDQKSGEQYFGPGTRLTVT.

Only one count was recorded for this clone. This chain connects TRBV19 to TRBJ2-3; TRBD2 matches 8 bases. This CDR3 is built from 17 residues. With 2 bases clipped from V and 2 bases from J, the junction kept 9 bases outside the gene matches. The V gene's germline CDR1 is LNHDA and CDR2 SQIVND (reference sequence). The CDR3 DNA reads TGTGCCAGTAGTATATTACCTCGGCGGGGGGTCACAGATACGCAGTATTTT. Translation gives CASSILPRRGVTDTQYF.

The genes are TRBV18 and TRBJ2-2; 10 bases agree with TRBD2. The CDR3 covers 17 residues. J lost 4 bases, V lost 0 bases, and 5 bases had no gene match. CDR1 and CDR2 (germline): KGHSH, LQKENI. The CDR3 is CASSPPHLAGGTGELFF. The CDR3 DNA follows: TGTGCCAGCTCACCACCCCACTTAGCGGGAGGCACCGGGGAGCTGTTTTTT.

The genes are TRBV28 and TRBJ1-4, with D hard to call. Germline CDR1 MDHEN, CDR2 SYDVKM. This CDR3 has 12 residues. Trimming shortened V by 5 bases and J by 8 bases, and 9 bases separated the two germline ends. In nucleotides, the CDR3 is TGTGCCAGCAGTAACAGCGGGGAAAAACTGTTTTTT. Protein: CASSNSGEKLFF.

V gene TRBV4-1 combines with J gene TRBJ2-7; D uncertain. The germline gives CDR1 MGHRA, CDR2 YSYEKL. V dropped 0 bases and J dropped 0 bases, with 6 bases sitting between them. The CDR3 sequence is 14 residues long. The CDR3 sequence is CASSQDGNSYEQYF. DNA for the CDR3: TGCGCCAGCAGCCAAGACGGCAACTCCTACGAGCAGTACTTC.

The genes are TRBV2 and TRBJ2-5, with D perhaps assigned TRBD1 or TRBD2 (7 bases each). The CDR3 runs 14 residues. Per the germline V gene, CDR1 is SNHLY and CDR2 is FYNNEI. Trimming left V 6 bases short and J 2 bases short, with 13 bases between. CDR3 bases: TGTGCCAGCAGGGGAGGGACAGTACAAGAGACCCAGTACTTC. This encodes CASRGGTVQETQYF.

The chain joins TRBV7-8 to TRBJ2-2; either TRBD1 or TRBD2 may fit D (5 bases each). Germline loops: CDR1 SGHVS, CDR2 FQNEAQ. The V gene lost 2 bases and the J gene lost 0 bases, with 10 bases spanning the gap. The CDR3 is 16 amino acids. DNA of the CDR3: TGTGCCAGCAGCTTAATGGGGGAAGCGAACACCGGGGAGCTGTTTTTT. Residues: CASSLMGEANTGELFF.

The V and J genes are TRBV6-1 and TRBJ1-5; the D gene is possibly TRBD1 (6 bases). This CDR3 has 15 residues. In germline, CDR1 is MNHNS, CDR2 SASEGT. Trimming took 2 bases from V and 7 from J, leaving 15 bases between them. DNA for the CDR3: TGTGCCAGCAGTGAAAGAGTGTATCAGGGGCAGCCCCAGCATTTT. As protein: CASSERVYQGQPQHF.

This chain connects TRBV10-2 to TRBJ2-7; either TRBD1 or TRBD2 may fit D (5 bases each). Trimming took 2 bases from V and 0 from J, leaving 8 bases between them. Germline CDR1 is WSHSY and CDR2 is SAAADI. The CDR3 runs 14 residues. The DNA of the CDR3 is TGCGCCAGCAGTGAGCGGGACCACTCCTACGAGCAGTACTTC. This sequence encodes CASSERDHSYEQYF.

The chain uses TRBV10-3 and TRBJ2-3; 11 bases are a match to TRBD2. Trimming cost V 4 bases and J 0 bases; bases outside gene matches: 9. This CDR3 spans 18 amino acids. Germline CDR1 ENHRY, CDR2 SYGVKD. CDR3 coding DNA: TGTGCCATCAGTGTCACTAGCGGGAGCGGAGGGAGCACAGATACGCAGTATTTT. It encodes CAISVTSGSGGSTDTQYF.